This passage covers 22 T cell receptor beta chains from one sample sequenced in a study of spatial heterogeneity in lung cancer. General study results and limits: It was found that expanded intratumoral alpha and beta TCR counts tracked tumor mutation counts.

The time point denotes: sample taken at primary tumor resection. TCRdb reprocessed the 5' RACE reads via MiXCR and lists one record per CDR3 protein. The sample lists 2,500 to 3,500 distinct CDR3 sequences; approximately 10% were seen once. These TCRs' antigens remain unknown. The material sequenced was lung tumor tissue, taken at surgery. The receptors stem from a male donor with early-stage non-small cell lung cancer.

As to this clonotype: This beta chain is an unintended read in a library built for alpha chains; its size means little. The rearrangement joins TRBV25-1 to TRBJ1-6, with D hard to call. From germline, CDR1 is MGHDK and CDR2 SYGVNS. Trimming took off 6 bases at V and 15 bases at J, with 18 bases between the two ends. The CDR3 loop spans 13 amino acids. The CDR3 is CASRASTAGLLHF. In DNA, the CDR3 is TGTGCCAGCAGGGCAAGTACCGCTGGGCTCCTCCACTTT.

This clonotype is medium-sized. For a library built for alpha chains, this beta chain is a stray read; little rests on its size. The rearrangement links TRBV12-3 or TRBV12-4 to TRBJ1-5; D remains unclear. V lost 6 bases, J lost 4 bases, and 10 bases lay in between. CDR3 length: 13 amino acids. This CDR3 is CASREGMNQPQHF. The CDR3 DNA follows: TGTGCCAGCAGGGAGGGAATGAATCAGCCCCAGCATTTT.

This clonotype is termed medium-sized. This beta chain lies outside the target of a library built for alpha chains; its clone size means little. The chain employs TRBV27 and TRBJ2-7, with D unclear. V was clipped by 4 bases and J by 5 bases, with 18 bases between them. The germline CDR1 and CDR2 sequences are MNHEY and SMNVEV (reference sequence). This CDR3 contains 15 residues. In DNA form, the CDR3 reads TGTGCCAGCAGTTGGTTTGGCAGGTCTTTCCACGAGCAGTACTTC. Amino acids: CASSWFGRSFHEQYF.

This clonotype qualifies as medium-sized. The size of this beta chain means little, since it is a stray read in a library made for alpha chains. This sequence joins TRBV6-5 and TRBJ2-1, with TRBD2 identical over 10 bases. Per germline, CDR1 MNHEY and CDR2 SVGAGI. Germline trimming cut 5 bases from V and 14 bases from J; bases unmatched to any gene: 6. The CDR3 length is 12 residues. CDR3 nucleotide sequence: TGTGCCAGCAGTGATCCTAGCGGGAGAAAGTTCTTC. Its protein is CASSDPSGRKFF.

By proportion, this clonotype is medium-sized. This beta chain is an unintended read in a library built for alpha chains; its size means little. The chain joins TRBV28 to TRBJ1-1; possible D gene TRBD1, 5 bases. The germline gives CDR1 MDHEN, CDR2 SYDVKM. CDR3 size: 15 residues. V was clipped by 5 bases and J by 1 base, with 14 bases between them. CDR3 protein: CASSRTKFRNTEAFF. The CDR3 nucleotides read TGTGCCAGCAGTAGGACAAAATTCAGGAACACTGAAGCTTTCTTT. Complete variable domain (other parts from reference TRBV28 and TRBJ1-1): DVKVTQSSRYLVKRTGEKVFLECVQDMDHENMFWYRQDPGLGLRLIYFSYDVKMKEKGDIPEGYSVSREKKERFSLILESASTNQTSMYLCASSRTKFRNTEAFFGQGTRLTVV.

By sample share, this clonotype is medium-sized (0.01 to 0.1%). This beta chain is an unintended read in a library built for alpha chains; its size means little. V usage is TRBV6-2 or TRBV6-3 and J usage is TRBJ2-1, with 15 bases matching TRBD2. V shed 6 bases and J 10 bases; nucleotides not matched to a gene: 7. The germline V gene encodes CDR1 MNHEY and CDR2 SVGEGT. The CDR3 totals 15 residues. DNA for the CDR3: TGTGCCAGCAGCCGGCTCGGGACTAGCGGGGGGGAGCAGTTCTTC. Encoded protein: CASSRLGTSGGEQFF.

The sample holds a few counts of this clonotype. This beta chain lies outside the target of a library built for alpha chains; its clone size means little. The rearrangement links TRBV7-2 to TRBJ2-3; D is uncertain. The CDR3 spans 17 residues. Germline V gene sequence: CDR1 SGHTA, CDR2 FQGNSA. V was trimmed by 8 bases and J by 2 bases, leaving 23 bases between them. CDR3 in amino acids: CASPPIGSPRPTDTQYF. For the CDR3, the DNA is TGTGCCAGCCCTCCCATCGGGTCCCCACGGCCCACAGATACGCAGTATTTT.

By sample fraction, this clonotype is medium-sized. This beta chain was picked up by a library intended for alpha chains and is off target, so its count carries little meaning. V is TRBV18 and J is TRBJ2-5; 7 nucleotides line up with TRBD1. Germline V CDR1 and CDR2: KGHSH, LQKENI. This CDR3 has 15 amino acids. J lost 2 bases, V lost 5 bases, and 8 bases had no gene match. The CDR3 spells CASSSLRTGQETQYF. CDR3 DNA: TGTGCCAGCTCAAGTCTAAGGACAGGTCAAGAGACCCAGTACTTC.

This clonotype ranks as medium-sized. This beta chain represents an off-target read in a library built for alpha chains; its size is of limited meaning. V is TRBV18 and J is TRBJ2-5; D perhaps matches TRBD2 (5 bases). The length of the CDR3 is 13 residues. Germline assignment: CDR1 KGHSH and CDR2 LQKENI. Trimming cost V 4 bases and J 5 bases, with 11 bases left between them. CDR3 DNA: TGTGCCAGCTCACTGACACAGCGGGAGACCCAGTACTTC. Translating gives CASSLTQRETQYF.

This clonotype is labeled medium-sized. Little can be read into the size of this beta chain, an off-target read in a library designed for alpha chains. The chain carries TRBV12-3 or TRBV12-4 and TRBJ1-5; possibly TRBD1 for D (6 bases). The CDR3 runs 13 residues. V gave up 6 bases and J gave up 5 bases, with 11 bases separating them. CDR3 region: CASRPQGDQPQHF. The CDR3 DNA sequence: TGTGCCAGCAGGCCACAGGGAGATCAGCCCCAGCATTTT.

By share, this clonotype ranks as medium-sized. Found in a library prepared for alpha chains, this beta chain is an off-target read, and its abundance has little meaning. The V gene is TRBV6-5, the J gene TRBJ2-7; 9 bases are a match to TRBD1. CDR1 is MNHEY and CDR2 is SVGAGI in the germline V gene. V lost 6 bases and J lost 5; bases outside the gene matches: 14. This CDR3 is built from 16 residues. DNA for the CDR3: TGTGCCAGCAGAGGCCCCATCGGACAGGGGTCCCACGAGCAGTACTTC. This translates into CASRGPIGQGSHEQYF.

A word on this clonotype: This beta chain is off target for a library built for alpha chains, so its abundance means little. V and J are TRBV28 and TRBJ2-1; 14 bases are shared with TRBD2. Germline V lookup: CDR1 MDHEN, CDR2 SYDVKM. The CDR3 covers 15 residues. V shed 3 bases and J 8 bases; nucleotides not matched to a gene: 3. The CDR3 loop reads CASSFGTSGSDEQFF. CDR3 coding DNA: TGTGCCAGCAGTTTTGGGACTAGCGGGAGTGATGAGCAGTTCTTC.

This clonotype was counted only a few times. This beta chain appears as a stray read in a library generated for alpha chains; its size is not informative. V is TRBV3-1 and J is TRBJ1-6; D gene unclear. CDR1 is LGHDT, CDR2 YNNKEL, per germline (reference sequence). Trimming took 0 bases from V and 7 from J, leaving 4 bases between them. The CDR3 has 13 amino acids. CDR3 sequence (DNA): TGTGCCAGCAGCCAAGAAAGGAATTCACCCCTCCACTTT. Protein product: CASSQERNSPLHF.

This clonotype is medium-sized by share. This beta chain was picked up by a library intended for alpha chains and is off target, so its count carries little meaning. The chain couples TRBV7-2 to TRBJ1-3; D gene ambiguous. This CDR3 contains 12 residues. V dropped 0 bases and J dropped 7 bases, with 4 bases sitting between them. Germline V gene lookup returns CDR1 SGHTA and CDR2 FQGNSA. For the CDR3, the DNA is TGTGCCAGCAGCTTAGCGGGTAACACCATATATTTT. It specifies CASSLAGNTIYF. Full variable domain (outside the CDR3, taken from reference TRBV7-2 and TRBJ1-3): GAGVSQSPSNKVTEKGKDVELRCDPISGHTALYWYRQSLGQGLEFLIYFQGNSAPDKSGLPSDRFSAERTGGSVSTLTIQRTQQEDSAVYLCASSLAGNTIYFGEGSWLTVV.

This clonotype was counted at least ten times. Because this beta chain is a stray read in a library intended to capture alpha chains, its abundance should not be given much weight. The chain uses TRBV7-9 and TRBJ2-2; D not resolved. Germline V gene sequence: CDR1 SEHNR, CDR2 FQNEAQ (reference sequence). V lost 2 bases and J 7 bases, leaving 20 bases between the germline ends. The CDR3 consists of 17 residues. Here the CDR3 reads CASSLLSLERSYGELFF. The CDR3 DNA sequence: TGTGCCAGCAGCTTACTATCGCTAGAGAGGTCGTACGGGGAGCTGTTTTTT.

By sample share, this clonotype is medium-sized. Little can be read into the size of this beta chain, an off-target read in a library designed for alpha chains. This chain uses TRBV18 with TRBJ2-7; D unresolved. CDR1 is KGHSH and CDR2 is LQKENI in the germline V gene. Trimming shortened V by 6 bases and J by 7 bases, and 13 bases separated the two germline ends. The CDR3 is 12 residues long. The DNA for the CDR3 is TGTGCCAGCTCTTCCGACGGTTGGGAGCAGTACTTC. Encoded protein: CASSSDGWEQYF. The complete variable domain, with remaining parts taken from reference TRBV18 and TRBJ2-7, reads NAGVMQNPRHLVRRRGQEARLRCSPMKGHSHVYWYRQLPEEGLKFMVYLQKENIIDESGMPKERFSAEFPKEGPSILRIQQVVRGDSAAYFCASSSDGWEQYFGPGTRLTVT.

This clonotype is medium-sized within its sample. Little can be read into the size of this beta chain, an off-target read in a library designed for alpha chains. The gene calls are TRBV5-6 and TRBJ2-3; 11 bases line up with TRBD1. The germline V gene has CDR1 SGHDT and CDR2 YYEEEE. The V and J ends lost 4 bases and 4 bases, in that order; junction bases with no gene match: 8. The CDR3 covers 16 residues. The CDR3 is CASSRRTGGRADTQYF. CDR3 bases: TGTGCCAGCAGCCGTCGGACAGGGGGCAGGGCAGATACGCAGTATTTT.

By share, this clonotype ranks as medium-sized. Because the library targeted alpha chains, this beta chain is an off-target read whose size means little. J is TRBJ2-4 and V is TRBV28; 10 bases match TRBD2. V trimming: 3 bases; J trimming: 4 bases; junction bases outside the gene matches: 9. The V gene's germline CDR1 is MDHEN and CDR2 SYDVKM. The CDR3 length is 17 residues. CDR3 amino acids: CASSFGLAGALKNIQYF. The DNA of the CDR3 is TGTGCCAGCAGTTTTGGCCTAGCGGGGGCCCTAAAAAACATTCAGTACTTC.

About this clonotype itself: Found in a library prepared for alpha chains, this beta chain is an off-target read, and its abundance has little meaning. This rearrangement joins TRBV12-3 or TRBV12-4 to TRBJ2-3; no reliable D call. Trimming shortened V by 7 bases and J by 3 bases, and 8 bases separated the two germline ends. The CDR3 covers 12 residues. In DNA, the CDR3 is TGTGCCAGCAAACCGATTACAGATACGCAGTATTTT. Protein product: CASKPITDTQYF.

By share, this clonotype ranks as medium-sized (0.01 to 0.1%). Since the library was made to target alpha chains, this beta chain is a stray read and its abundance is not meaningful. The chain uses TRBV5-1 and TRBJ1-1; no firm D call. Germline V gene data show CDR1 as SGHRS and CDR2 as YFSETQ. The length of the CDR3 is 13 residues. Trimming removed 3 bases from V and 4 bases from J, with 10 bases in between. The DNA of the CDR3 is TGCGCCAGCAGCTCGAATCTGGGCACTGAAGCTTTCTTT. Its translation: CASSSNLGTEAFF.

Judged by abundance, this clonotype is medium-sized. This beta chain came through as a stray read in a library set up for alpha chains, and its size says little. The rearrangement links TRBV2 to TRBJ2-6; 8 bases agree with TRBD1. Germline V gives CDR1 SNHLY, CDR2 FYNNEI. The CDR3 length is 15 residues. V shed 6 bases, J shed 2 bases, and the junction held 3 bases outside the gene matches. The CDR3 DNA reads as TGTGCCAGCAGGAAACAGGGGGCTGGGGCCAACGTCCTGACTTTC. Translation: CASRKQGAGANVLTF.

Within the sample, this clonotype is medium-sized (0.01 to 0.1%). The library was designed around alpha chains, so this beta chain is a stray read whose abundance carries little weight. V and J are TRBV28 and TRBJ2-6; possible D gene TRBD2, 6 bases. The CDR3 has 16 amino acids. Germline V lookup: CDR1 MDHEN, CDR2 SYDVKM. The V gene lost 5 bases and the J gene lost 5 bases, with 16 bases spanning the gap. CDR3 amino acids: CASSGEVGLRANVLTF. In DNA form, the CDR3 reads TGTGCCAGCAGTGGGGAGGTGGGATTGAGGGCCAACGTCCTGACTTTC.